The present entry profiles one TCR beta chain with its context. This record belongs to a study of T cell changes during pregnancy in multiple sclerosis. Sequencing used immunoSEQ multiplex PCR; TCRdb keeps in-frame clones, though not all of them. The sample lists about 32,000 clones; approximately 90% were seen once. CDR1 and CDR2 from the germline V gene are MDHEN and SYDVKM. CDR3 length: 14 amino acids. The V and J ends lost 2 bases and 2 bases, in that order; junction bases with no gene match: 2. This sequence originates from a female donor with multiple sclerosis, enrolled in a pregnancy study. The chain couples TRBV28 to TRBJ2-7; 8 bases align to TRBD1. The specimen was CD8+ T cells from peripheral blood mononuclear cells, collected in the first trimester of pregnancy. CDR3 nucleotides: TGTGCCAGCAGTTTAAGGACAGGGACCTACGAGCAGTACTTC. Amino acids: CASSLRTGTYEQYF.